The source of this T cell receptor beta chain is a study of shared clonotypes between healthy human individuals. Overall study results and limits: Clonotypes which were not shared had lower generation probabilities than clonotypes that all four donors shared.

The data were produced by immunoSEQ multiplex PCR, yet TCRdb's version contains in-frame clones alone and is incomplete. The table includes roughly 1,600,000 clones, 98% detected once. Comments on this clone: Antigen: not known.

The CDR3 is 15 residues long. J gave up 3 bases and V 4 bases, and 6 bases lay outside the gene matches. CDR1 is MNHEY and CDR2 is SMNVEV in the germline V gene (reference sequence). The material sequenced was naive CD4+ T cells sorted from blood. Subset denoted: CD45RA+ positively selected. The J gene is TRBJ2-1, the V gene TRBV27, with 7 bases lining up with TRBD2. The TCR comes from a man aged 25 to 40 in good health. The CDR3 region has the DNA TGTGCCAGCAGTTCATTACTAGCGCGCTACAATGAGCAGTTCTTC. It yields the protein CASSSLLARYNEQFF.